These 10 T cell receptor beta chains were all obtained from the same sample, sequenced in a study of blood T cell repertoires in COVID-19. The data were produced by immunoSEQ multiplex PCR, yet TCRdb's version contains in-frame clones alone and is incomplete. In the table there are some 320,000 clones, around 87% of which are singletons. Sequenced material: PBMCs or T cells enriched from blood (not recorded which). These receptors were taken from a woman aged 25 to 39 who had recovered from COVID-19.

This clone appeared once. V and J are TRBV5-1 and TRBJ1-2; 12 bases agree with TRBD1. CDR3 length: 15 residues. Germline lookup yields CDR1 SGHRS and CDR2 YFSETQ. V lost 0 bases to trimming and J lost 8 bases; unmatched junction nucleotides: 5. In DNA form, the CDR3 reads TGCGCCAGCAGCTTGGAGGGACAGGGGGCTCAAGGCTACACCTTC. It yields the protein CASSLEGQGAQGYTF. Based on the CDR3 plus reference TRBV5-1 and TRBJ1-2, the full variable domain is KAGVTQTPRYLIKTRGQQVTLSCSPISGHRSVSWYQQTPGQGLQFLFEYFSETQRNKGNFPGRFSGRQFSNSRSEMNVSTLELGDSALYLCASSLEGQGAQGYTFGSGTRLTVV.

This clone was picked up one time. This chain links TRBV2 with TRBJ1-3; D unclear. Looked up from germline, CDR1 is SNHLY and CDR2 is FYNNEI. The CDR3 covers 13 residues. V was pared by 8 bases and J by 2 bases, with 10 bases between. DNA for the CDR3: TGTGCCAGCGGAGCATACACTGGAAACACCATATATTTT. It specifies CASGAYTGNTIYF.

The chain is built from TRBV19 and TRBJ2-7; TRBD1 matches at 7 bases. The CDR3 consists of 14 residues. The V segment lost 5 bases and the J segment 1 base; nucleotides outside the gene matches: 5. CDR1 and CDR2 (germline): LNHDA, SQIVND (reference sequence). The CDR3 nucleotides are TGTGCCAGTAGTCCAGAGACAGGGTCCTACGAGCAGTACTTC. Protein sequence: CASSPETGSYEQYF.

The J gene is TRBJ1-2, the V gene TRBV3-1 (or the pseudogene TRBV3-2); 7 nucleotides line up with TRBD1. Germline trimming cut 4 bases from V and 5 bases from J; bases unmatched to any gene: 7. The CDR3 covers 14 residues. CDR1 LGHDT and CDR2 YNNKEL come from the germline V gene (reference sequence). CDR3: CASSLPGTEYGYTF. CDR3 nucleotide sequence: TGTGCCAGCAGCCTGCCGGGGACAGAGTATGGCTACACCTTC.

The chain employs TRBV5-1 and TRBJ2-7; 11 nucleotides agree with TRBD2. The germline V gene has CDR1 SGHRS and CDR2 YFSETQ. The V gene end was trimmed by 4 bases and the J gene end by 4 bases; junction bases not matched to a gene: 4. CDR3 length: 14 amino acids. This CDR3 reads CASSPGLADYEQYF. The CDR3 coding sequence is TGCGCCAGCAGCCCGGGACTAGCGGATTACGAGCAGTACTTC. The variable domain in full, completed from reference TRBV5-1 and TRBJ2-7, reads KAGVTQTPRYLIKTRGQQVTLSCSPISGHRSVSWYQQTPGQGLQFLFEYFSETQRNKGNFPGRFSGRQFSNSRSEMNVSTLELGDSALYLCASSPGLADYEQYFGPGTRLTVT.

The chain joins TRBV10-1 to TRBJ2-3, with a weak D call TRBD2 (6 bases). V was clipped by 4 bases and J by 6 bases, with 11 bases between them. Germline V gives CDR1 WNHNN, CDR2 SYGVQD (reference sequence). The CDR3 length is 13 residues. DNA of the CDR3: TGCGCCAGCAGTGTACTAGCCTTGGATACGCAGTATTTT. Amino acid sequence: CASSVLALDTQYF.

The rearrangement links TRBV6-2 or TRBV6-3 to TRBJ1-2; 8 bases align to TRBD1. V lost 4 bases and J lost 8; bases outside the gene matches: 3. The CDR3 contains 12 residues. The germline V gene has CDR1 MNHEY and CDR2 SVGEGT. CDR3 residues: CASSWDRRGYTF. The CDR3 DNA reads as TGTGCCAGCAGTTGGGACAGGCGAGGCTACACCTTC.

This chain links TRBV9 with TRBJ2-3, with 12 bases lining up with TRBD2. The CDR3 is made up of 16 amino acids. Germline CDR1 and CDR2: SGDLS and YYNGEE. After removal of 0 bases from V and 5 bases from J, the junction contained 4 bases not matched to a gene. CDR3 loop: CASSVGTSGRRDTQYF. CDR3 DNA sequence: TGTGCCAGCAGCGTAGGCACTAGCGGGAGGAGAGATACGCAGTATTTT.

The chain links TRBV7-9 to TRBJ2-3, with a possible D match to TRBD2 (6 bases). Trimming shortened V by 5 bases and J by 2 bases, and 14 bases separated the two germline ends. Germline-derived CDR1 and CDR2 are SEHNR and FQNEAQ (reference sequence). This CDR3 contains 15 residues. The CDR3 DNA follows: TGTGCCAGCAGCCCCCGTCGGGGGTTCACAGATACGCAGTATTTT. This encodes CASSPRRGFTDTQYF.

This chain links TRBV27 with TRBJ1-2; TRBD1 matches at 7 bases. Germline V gene data show CDR1 as MNHEY and CDR2 as SMNVEV (reference sequence). V gave up 6 bases and J gave up 3 bases; unmatched junction bases: 7. The CDR3 consists of 14 residues. This chain's CDR3 is CASRYRGTDYGYTF. CDR3 DNA sequence: TGTGCCAGCAGGTACAGGGGCACGGACTATGGCTACACCTTC.